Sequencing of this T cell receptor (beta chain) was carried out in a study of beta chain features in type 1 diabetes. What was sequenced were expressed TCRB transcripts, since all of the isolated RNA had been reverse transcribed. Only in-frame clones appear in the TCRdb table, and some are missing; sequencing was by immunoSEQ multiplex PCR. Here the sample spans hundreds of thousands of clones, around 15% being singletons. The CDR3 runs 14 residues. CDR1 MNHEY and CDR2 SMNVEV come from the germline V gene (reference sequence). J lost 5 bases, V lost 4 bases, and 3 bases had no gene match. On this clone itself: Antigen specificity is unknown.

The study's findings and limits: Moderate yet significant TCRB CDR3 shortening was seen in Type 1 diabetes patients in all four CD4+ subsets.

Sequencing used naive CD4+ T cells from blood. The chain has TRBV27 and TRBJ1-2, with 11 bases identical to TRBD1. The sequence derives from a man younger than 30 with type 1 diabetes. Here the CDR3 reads CASSSWDRGYGYTF. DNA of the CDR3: TGTGCCAGCAGTTCCTGGGACAGGGGGTATGGCTACACCTTC.